This passage covers 14 T cell receptor beta chains from one sample sequenced in a study of CD8 T cells in ankylosing spondylitis. Each CDR3 protein is one row after TCRdb ran MiXCR on the 5' RACE reads. The table includes some 140,000 distinct CDR3 sequences, about an eighth detected once. Material for sequencing was blood, either unsorted or a sorted T cell fraction (not recorded which). Receptor source: a female donor with ankylosing spondylitis or in good health (not recorded which).

This clonotype was observed many times. The genes are TRBV12-3 or TRBV12-4 and TRBJ2-3; D tentatively reads TRBD1 or TRBD2 (5 bases each). Trimming shortened V by 5 bases and J by 1 base, and 13 bases separated the two germline ends. The CDR3 runs to 15 residues. The CDR3 here is CASSPPGSRTDTQYF. CDR3 DNA sequence: TGTGCCAGCAGTCCCCCAGGGAGCCGCACAGATACGCAGTATTTT.

There are many counts of this clonotype. This chain connects TRBV5-1 to TRBJ1-3; tentatively, D is TRBD1 (5 bases). There are 14 residues in the CDR3. Trimming left V 7 bases short and J 3 bases short, with 14 bases between. The germline CDR1 and CDR2 sequences are SGHRS and YFSETQ. The DNA for the CDR3 is TGCGCCAGCTGTGACAGTCCTCTTGGAAACACCATATATTTT. Translating it yields CASCDSPLGNTIYF.

This clonotype was seen ten or more times. The V call is TRBV3-1, the J call TRBJ2-2; tentative D call: TRBD1 (5 bases). V gave up 0 bases and J gave up 5 bases, with 13 bases separating them. This CDR3 is built from 16 residues. Germline V gene data show CDR1 as LGHDT and CDR2 as YNNKEL (reference sequence). As DNA, the CDR3 is TGTGCCAGCAGCCAAGAGGGCAGGGTCCAAACCGGGGAGCTGTTTTTT. Its translation is CASSQEGRVQTGELFF. The full variable domain, its missing parts supplied by reference TRBV3-1 and TRBJ2-2, is DTAVSQTPKYLVTQMGNDKSIKCEQNLGHDTMYWYKQDSKKFLKIMFSYNNKELIINETVPNRFSPKSPDKAHLNLHINSLELGDSAVYFCASSQEGRVQTGELFFGEGSRLTVL.

To note about this clonotype: Without the conserved terminal phenylalanine or tryptophan, this CDR3 likely stems from a read error. This chain joins TRBV19 and TRBJ1-2, with no clear D. V shed 3 bases and J shed 0 bases, with 11 bases lying between them. Germline V gene lookup returns CDR1 LNHDA and CDR2 SQIVND (reference sequence). The CDR3 spans 15 residues. DNA for the CDR3: TGTGCCAGTAGTATTCACGGCAGCGCTAACTATGGCTACACCTCC. Residues: CASSIHGSANYGYTS.

Ten or more counts support this clonotype. The chain carries TRBV5-1 and TRBJ1-6; weak D call: TRBD1 (6 bases). The CDR3 is made up of 14 amino acids. V lost 3 bases and J lost 10, with 14 bases in between. In germline, CDR1 is SGHRS, CDR2 YFSETQ. As DNA, the CDR3 is TGCGCCAGCAGCTCACACAGGGAGGGCTCACCCCTCCACTTT. Its translation is CASSSHREGSPLHF.

This clonotype showed up many times. The genes are TRBV5-5 and TRBJ1-1; D is undetermined. This CDR3 region has 14 residues. The germline V gene encodes CDR1 SGHKS and CDR2 YYEKEE (reference sequence). V was clipped by 2 bases and J by 6 bases, with 14 bases between them. CDR3 sequence reads: CASSFQMGRAEAFF. CDR3 in DNA: TGTGCCAGCAGCTTTCAGATGGGTAGGGCTGAAGCTTTCTTT.

At least ten counts were recorded for this clonotype. The chain has TRBV5-1 and TRBJ1-6; D not resolved. The germline V gene encodes CDR1 SGHRS and CDR2 YFSETQ. V lost 0 bases to trimming and J lost 4 bases, with 2 bases between them. This CDR3 is built from 13 residues. The CDR3 coding sequence is TGCGCCAGCAGCTTGGGATATAATTCACCCCTCCACTTT. It encodes CASSLGYNSPLHF.

In this sample, this clonotype turned up many times. The chain joins TRBV5-1 to TRBJ2-3; TRBD2 is a possible D gene (5 bases). The CDR3 totals 13 residues. The germline V gene encodes CDR1 SGHRS and CDR2 YFSETQ. Trimming took 6 bases from V and 0 from J, leaving 8 bases between them. CDR3 in amino acids: CASKGASTDTQYF. CDR3 DNA: TGCGCCAGCAAGGGAGCCAGCACAGATACGCAGTATTTT.

This clonotype was counted ten times or more. This rearrangement joins TRBV11-2 to TRBJ2-7; D remains unclear. CDR1 is SGHAT and CDR2 is FQNNGV in the germline V gene. This CDR3 contains 14 residues. Deletions cut 2 bases from V and 0 bases from J, with 8 bases between. The CDR3 DNA reads TGTGCCAGCAGCTTAACAGAAAACTCCTACGAGCAGTACTTC. Its translation: CASSLTENSYEQYF.

This clonotype showed up many times. This sequence joins TRBV20-1 and TRBJ1-1; 7 positions match TRBD1. CDR3 length: 14 amino acids. V lost 4 bases, J lost 1 base, and 6 bases stayed unmatched. Germline CDR1 DFQATT, CDR2 SNEGSKA (reference sequence). CDR3 sequence reads: CSANKDRQNTEAFF. In DNA, the CDR3 is TGCAGTGCTAACAAGGACAGGCAGAACACTGAAGCTTTCTTT.

This clonotype appeared many times. The chain couples TRBV15 to TRBJ1-2; no clear D. V was clipped by 8 bases and J by 8 bases, with 12 bases between them. CDR3 length equals 11 residues. Germline V gene sequence: CDR1 LNHNV, CDR2 YYDKDF (reference sequence). This CDR3 reads CATGEGFGYTF. As DNA, the CDR3 is TGTGCCACCGGCGAGGGATTCGGCTACACCTTC.

This clonotype was counted ten times or more. The chain joins TRBV20-1 to TRBJ1-1; D is undetermined. Per the germline V gene, CDR1 is DFQATT and CDR2 is SNEGSKA (reference sequence). There are 10 residues in the CDR3. The V and J ends lost 7 bases and 4 bases respectively, with 7 bases between them. The CDR3 here is CSVPGTEAFF. The CDR3 DNA reads TGCAGTGTACCGGGCACTGAAGCTTTCTTT.

The chain uses TRBV25-1 and TRBJ2-2; 8 bases agree with TRBD2. This CDR3 region has 16 residues. Unmatched junction bases numbered 10, after V lost 6 bases and J lost 4 bases. CDR1 and CDR2 (germline): MGHDK, SYGVNS. The CDR3 sequence is CASRLHGGDRTGELFF. In DNA form, the CDR3 reads TGTGCCAGCAGACTTCACGGGGGGGATCGCACCGGGGAGCTGTTTTTT.

This clonotype has a count of ten or more. This chain uses TRBV7-8 with TRBJ2-7; TRBD2 aligns across 7 bases. J lost 3 bases, V lost 5 bases, and 7 bases had no gene match. The CDR3 has 14 amino acids. Germline V lookup: CDR1 SGHVS, CDR2 FQNEAQ. CDR3 sequence (DNA): TGTGCCAGCAGCCGGACTAGGATGGACTACGAGCAGTACTTC. Residues: CASSRTRMDYEQYF.